These 10 T cell receptor beta chains share one sample of origin, sequenced in a study of human T cells and chemical hapten exposure. Regarding time point: patch test 1, 2 weeks after DPC sensitization. Described treatment: therapeutic diphenylcyclopropenone sensitization with weekly scalp DPC. TCRdb independently ran MiXCR on the RACE reads; one entry per CDR3 protein. Of 300,000 to 450,000 distinct CDR3 sequences detected, approximately 5% appear once; the ten largest clones hold about 2.1%. The material sequenced was whole blood, taken in connection with sensitization to the hapten diphenylcyclopropenone (DPC). These receptors all come from a woman aged 50 to 60 with alopecia areata. Some clones in this sample may be carry-over from other donors' samples.

This clonotype was observed a few times. The J gene is TRBJ2-5, the V gene TRBV20-1; a weak D match, TRBD2 (5 bases). The germline V and J ends were trimmed by 7 bases and 4 bases, with 13 bases remaining between them. The CDR3 has 12 residues. Per germline, CDR1 DFQATT and CDR2 SNEGSKA (reference sequence). The CDR3 DNA follows: TGCAGTGGAGTTAGCGACTCAGAGACCCAGTACTTC. Translating gives CSGVSDSETQYF.

Concerning this clonotype: Since a much larger clone is just one base distant, this may be a read error. The J gene is TRBJ1-1, the V gene TRBV6-6; D gene unclear. The V gene lost 7 bases and the J gene lost 2 bases, with 5 bases spanning the gap. The germline V gene has CDR1 MNHNY and CDR2 SVGAGI (reference sequence). This CDR3 region has 11 residues. The CDR3 DNA reads TGTGCCAGCAAGGGAAACACTGAAGCTTTCTTT. This gives the protein CASKGNTEAFF.

This clonotype was seen at least ten times. V and J are TRBV3-1 and TRBJ1-1; TRBD1 might be the D (6 bases). V was clipped by 0 bases and J by 1 base, with 15 bases between them. The CDR3 is 17 amino acids. Germline V CDR1 and CDR2: LGHDT, YNNKEL (reference sequence). The CDR3 coding sequence is TGTGCCAGCAGCCAAGACGTCCGACAGGCCCCGAACACTGAAGCTTTCTTT. This codes for CASSQDVRQAPNTEAFF. The whole variable domain, filled in from reference TRBV3-1 and TRBJ1-1, reads DTAVSQTPKYLVTQMGNDKSIKCEQNLGHDTMYWYKQDSKKFLKIMFSYNNKELIINETVPNRFSPKSPDKAHLNLHINSLELGDSAVYFCASSQDVRQAPNTEAFFGQGTRLTVV.

Ten or more counts support this clonotype. The rearrangement links TRBV25-1 to TRBJ1-4, with a weak D call TRBD1 (6 bases). There are 13 residues in the CDR3. CDR1 MGHDK and CDR2 SYGVNS come from the germline V gene. The V and J ends lost 6 bases and 8 bases respectively, with 13 bases between them. The CDR3 is CASRRGDIEKLFF. CDR3 nucleotide sequence: TGTGCCAGCAGGAGGGGGGATATAGAAAAACTGTTTTTT.

As DNA, the CDR3 is TGCAGTGCTATCAGAGCATACTCTGGAAACACCATATATTTT. Translation gives CSAIRAYSGNTIYF. The V and J genes are TRBV20-1 and TRBJ1-3; no reliable D call. CDR1 DFQATT and CDR2 SNEGSKA come from the germline V gene (reference sequence). The V gene lost 4 bases and the J gene lost 0 bases, with 10 bases spanning the gap. The CDR3 loop spans 14 amino acids.

This clonotype occurred many times. The chain is built from TRBV5-5 and TRBJ1-4; 8 bases are a match to TRBD1. The CDR3 runs 17 residues. The V and J ends lost 0 bases and 3 bases, in that order; junction bases with no gene match: 7. Germline loops: CDR1 SGHKS, CDR2 YYEKEE (reference sequence). The CDR3 coding sequence is TGTGCCAGCAGCTTGGCGGACAGGGCCTTCTCTAATGAAAAACTGTTTTTT. It specifies CASSLADRAFSNEKLFF.

This clonotype was seen more than once but under ten times. This rearrangement joins TRBV11-2 to TRBJ1-1; possible D gene TRBD1, 5 bases. The CDR3 runs 16 residues. Trimming took off 9 bases at V and 3 bases at J, with 23 bases between the two ends. Germline CDR1 is SGHAT and CDR2 is FQNNGV. CDR3 region: CASSHRQFTMDTEAFF. The CDR3 bases are TGTGCCAGTAGCCATAGACAGTTCACAATGGACACTGAAGCTTTCTTT.

This clonotype has at least ten counts. This sequence joins TRBV12-3 or TRBV12-4 and TRBJ1-5; 8 positions match TRBD1. This CDR3 is 15 amino acids long. With 7 bases clipped from V and 7 bases from J, the junction kept 12 bases outside the gene matches. In DNA, the CDR3 is TGTGCCAGCACCTTACAGGGGGTGGGGGGACAGCCCCAGCATTTT. Residues: CASTLQGVGGQPQHF.

The V call is TRBV7-9, the J call TRBJ1-4; 8 nucleotides line up with TRBD1. Per germline, CDR1 SEHNR and CDR2 FQNEAQ (reference sequence). The CDR3 extends over 15 amino acids. V shed 5 bases, J shed 8 bases, and the junction held 10 bases outside the gene matches. CDR3 coding DNA: TGTGCCAGCAGCACCCAGACAGGGGTGGGAGAAAAACTGTTTTTT. Protein sequence: CASSTQTGVGEKLFF.

The V gene is TRBV5-6, the J gene TRBJ1-6; 7 positions match TRBD1. This CDR3 is built from 17 residues. Germline V CDR1 and CDR2: SGHDT, YYEEEE. The V gene end was trimmed by 0 bases and the J gene end by 4 bases; junction bases not matched to a gene: 7. CDR3 residues: CASSLGVSTGYNSPLHF. As DNA, the CDR3 is TGTGCCAGCAGCTTGGGAGTTTCGACAGGGTATAATTCACCCCTCCACTTT.